Listed below are T cell receptor beta chains from one sample, sequenced in a study of T cells in Graves' hyperthyroidism and ophthalmopathy. In TCRdb, the multiplex PCR reads were re-called with MiXCR into one record per CDR3 protein. The sample includes 550,000 to 800,000 distinct CDR3 sequences, around a sixth of them seen just once. The sample taken for sequencing was blood. Every receptor here comes from a man aged 50 or older with Graves' hyperthyroidism. Both conserved end residues are part of each CDR3. A D gene is named only where the DNA matches it firmly. Expanded clones are given a class, and other clones once, few, many or no size at all.

v_call	clone_size	d_call	j_call	cdr3_aa	cdr3_nt
TRBV28	many	TRBD2	TRBJ2-1	CASRAVAGGPDEQFF	TGTGCCAGCAGAGCTGTAGCGGGAGGGCCCGATGAGCAGTTCTTC
TRBV24-1	many	-	TRBJ1-1	CATRHPGETEAFF	TGTGCCACACGACACCCGGGGGAGACTGAAGCTTTCTTT
TRBV28	few	-	TRBJ2-1	CASSFRAYSSYNEQFF	TGTGCCAGCAGTTTCCGGGCTTACAGCTCCTACAATGAGCAGTTCTTC
TRBV6-1	few	-	TRBJ1-4	CASRQTSNEKLFF	TGTGCCAGCCGTCAGACTTCTAATGAAAAACTGTTTTTT
TRBV9	few	-	TRBJ2-1	CASSKDTSYNEQFF	TGTGCCAGCAGCAAGGATACCTCCTACAATGAGCAGTTCTTC
TRBV18	-	-	TRBJ2-2	CANSPGLNTGELFF	TGTGCCAACTCACCGGGGCTGAACACCGGGGAGCTGTTTTTT
TRBV4-2	-	-	TRBJ1-4	CASSTGQRGEKLFF	TGTGCCAGCAGCACTGGACAAAGAGGAGAAAAACTGTTTTTT
TRBV24-1	many	TRBD2	TRBJ2-1	CATAASGAYNEQFF	TGTGCCACCGCAGCAAGCGGGGCCTACAATGAGCAGTTCTTC
TRBV4-3	-	-	TRBJ2-3	CASSPRGGRNTDTQYF	TGCGCCAGCAGCCCCCGGGGTGGGCGAAACACAGATACGCAGTATTTT
TRBV12-3/TRBV12-4	many	-	TRBJ2-1	CASSLTGRNYNEQFF	TGTGCCAGCAGCCTTACGGGACGGAACTACAATGAGCAGTTCTTC
TRBV7-6	once	-	TRBJ2-5	CASSHREPINQETQYF	TGTGCCAGCAGCCACAGGGAGCCGATTAACCAAGAGACCCAGTACTTC
TRBV2	many	-	TRBJ1-1	CASSDRRDTEAFF	TGTGCCAGCAGCGACAGGCGAGACACTGAAGCTTTCTTT
TRBV4-1	few	-	TRBJ1-1	CASSQGLSNTEAFF	TGCGCCAGCAGCCAGGGACTCTCGAACACTGAAGCTTTCTTT
TRBV4-1	few	-	TRBJ2-7	CASSQDRSEQYF	TGCGCCAGCAGCCAAGATCGGTCCGAGCAGTACTTC
TRBV5-1	few	TRBD1	TRBJ1-1	CASRRAGGVWIGDTEAFF	TGCGCCAGCAGGAGGGCAGGGGGCGTCTGGATCGGGGACACTGAAGCTTTCTTT
TRBV24-1	many	-	TRBJ2-1	CATSDFRQGMRQFF	TGTGCCACCAGTGATTTCCGGCAGGGTATGAGGCAGTTCTTC
TRBV19	-	-	TRBJ2-1	CASSLIGDNEQFF	TGTGCCAGTAGCCTCATTGGGGACAATGAGCAGTTCTTC
TRBV6-1	-	-	TRBJ1-5	CASSPEGGYNQPQHF	TGTGCCAGCAGCCCCGAGGGCGGATATAATCAGCCCCAGCATTTT
TRBV7-2	many	-	TRBJ1-6	CASSLTQGDSPLHF	TGTGCCAGCAGCTTAACCCAGGGCGATTCACCCCTCCACTTT
TRBV6-2/TRBV6-3	many	-	TRBJ1-5	CASNLDTYSNQPQHF	TGTGCCAGCAACTTGGACACATATAGCAATCAGCCCCAGCATTTT
TRBV28	many	-	TRBJ2-3	CASSFWRSSSTDTQYF	TGTGCCAGCAGTTTCTGGCGGAGTAGTAGCACAGATACGCAGTATTTT
TRBV7-2	many	-	TRBJ2-7	CASSLARRDADEQYF	TGTGCCAGCAGCCTCGCCCGCAGGGACGCTGACGAGCAGTACTTC
TRBV3-1	few	TRBD2	TRBJ2-5	CASSQAGGPETQYF	TGTGCCAGCAGCCAAGCGGGGGGGCCAGAGACCCAGTACTTC
TRBV14	few	TRBD2	TRBJ2-1	CASSRLGSGSFNEQFF	TGTGCCAGCAGCCGTTTAGGTAGCGGGAGTTTCAATGAGCAGTTCTTC
TRBV11-2	many	-	TRBJ1-2	CASSLERVAGGYTF	TGTGCCAGCAGCTTAGAACGAGTGGCGGGCGGCTACACCTTC
TRBV2	-	-	TRBJ1-6	CASRPGTSYNSPLHF	TGTGCCAGCAGACCCGGGACAAGTTATAATTCACCCCTCCACTTT
TRBV29-1	-	-	TRBJ2-1	CSVELGRRANNEQFF	TGCAGCGTTGAATTAGGGCGGAGGGCGAACAATGAGCAGTTCTTC
TRBV6-2/TRBV6-3	many	-	TRBJ1-5	CASSYGLSNQPQHF	TGTGCCAGCAGTTACGGGCTCTCAAATCAGCCCCAGCATTTT
TRBV7-2	few	-	TRBJ2-4	CASSSSGNIQYF	TGTGCCAGCAGCTCTTCAGGAAACATTCAGTACTTC
TRBV30	-	TRBD2	TRBJ2-7	CAWGLGLAGTYEQYF	TGTGCCTGGGGCTTGGGACTAGCGGGAACCTACGAGCAGTACTTC
TRBV2	-	-	TRBJ2-3	CASSSNRGGSTDTQYF	TGTGCCAGCAGTTCGAACAGGGGAGGTAGCACAGATACGCAGTATTTT
TRBV5-1	few	TRBD1	TRBJ2-7	CASTGQGANEQYF	TGCGCCAGCACGGGACAGGGGGCCAACGAGCAGTACTTC
TRBV19	-	-	TRBJ2-3	CASSITDLTDTQYF	TGTGCCAGTAGTATCACGGATCTCACAGATACGCAGTATTTT
TRBV24-1	many	-	TRBJ2-5	CATSDLNLGEETQYF	TGTGCCACCAGTGATTTGAATTTAGGGGAAGAGACCCAGTACTTC
TRBV7-8	-	TRBD2	TRBJ2-5	CASSPILAGAQETQYF	TGTGCCAGCAGTCCCATACTAGCGGGAGCTCAAGAGACCCAGTACTTC
TRBV24-1	few	-	TRBJ1-1	CATSVVAFF	TGTGCCACCAGTGTCGTAGCTTTCTTT
TRBV6-2/TRBV6-3	-	-	TRBJ2-3	CASKMQVGADTQYF	TGTGCCAGCAAGATGCAGGTTGGCGCAGATACGCAGTATTTT
TRBV7-9	-	-	TRBJ2-1	CASSLSGPSYNEQFF	TGTGCCAGCAGCTTAAGCGGCCCCTCCTACAATGAGCAGTTCTTC
TRBV20-1	many	-	TRBJ1-6	CSASGGHAYNSPLHF	TGCAGTGCTAGCGGGGGGCACGCCTATAATTCACCCCTCCACTTT
TRBV29-1	few	-	TRBJ1-1	CSVRKNTEAFF	TGCAGCGTTCGAAAAAACACTGAAGCTTTCTTT
TRBV4-1	few	TRBD2	TRBJ2-2	CASGLTGTSETGELFF	TGCGCCAGCGGGCTTACCGGGACTAGCGAAACCGGGGAGCTGTTTTTT
TRBV7-2	few	TRBD2	TRBJ2-5	CASSWGTSGGETQYF	TGTGCCAGCAGCTGGGGGACTAGCGGGGGAGAGACCCAGTACTTC
TRBV19	-	TRBD1	TRBJ1-2	CASSTKTGTGSGYTF	TGTGCCAGTAGTACCAAGACCGGGACAGGGAGCGGCTACACCTTC
TRBV3-1	many	-	TRBJ2-2	CASSQVGGANTGELFF	TGTGCCAGCAGCCAAGTTGGCGGGGCGAACACCGGGGAGCTGTTTTTT
TRBV2	-	-	TRBJ1-2	CASSGRPYGYTF	TGTGCCAGCTCCGGGAGACCGTATGGCTACACCTTC
TRBV6-1	once	TRBD2	TRBJ2-1	CASRGIRAGGSSYNEQFF	TGTGCCAGCAGGGGTATAAGAGCGGGAGGGAGCTCCTACAATGAGCAGTTCTTC
TRBV28	many	TRBD1	TRBJ2-3	CASSFTGTGRDTQYF	TGTGCCAGCAGTTTCACCGGGACAGGGAGAGATACGCAGTATTTT
TRBV28	few	-	TRBJ2-3	CASSLPEDRSSTDTQYF	TGTGCCAGCAGTTTGCCGGAGGACAGATCTAGCACAGATACGCAGTATTTT
TRBV12-3/TRBV12-4	many	-	TRBJ1-3	CASSPHGGGNTIYF	TGTGCCAGCAGCCCCCACGGGGGAGGAAACACCATATATTTT
TRBV20-1	many	-	TRBJ2-7	CSARVFGSYSYEQYF	TGCAGTGCTAGAGTTTTCGGGAGCTACTCCTACGAGCAGTACTTC
TRBV12-5	many	-	TRBJ2-1	CASGLGGRTVSSYNEQFF	TGTGCTAGTGGTTTGGGTGGAAGGACGGTAAGCTCCTACAATGAGCAGTTCTTC
TRBV28	-	TRBD2	TRBJ2-3	CASSSPGTGGNTQYF	TGTGCCAGCAGTTCGCCAGGCACGGGGGGAAATACGCAGTATTTT
TRBV20-1	many	-	TRBJ1-1	CSARVTGRDTEAFF	TGCAGTGCTAGAGTAACAGGTCGGGACACTGAAGCTTTCTTT
TRBV3-1	once	TRBD1	TRBJ1-5	CASGRGGTGNQPQHF	TGTGCCAGCGGGAGAGGGGGGACAGGCAATCAGCCCCAGCATTTT
TRBV28	-	-	TRBJ1-2	CASSSTVTLYGYTF	TGTGCCAGCAGTAGTACGGTGACTCTCTATGGCTACACCTTC